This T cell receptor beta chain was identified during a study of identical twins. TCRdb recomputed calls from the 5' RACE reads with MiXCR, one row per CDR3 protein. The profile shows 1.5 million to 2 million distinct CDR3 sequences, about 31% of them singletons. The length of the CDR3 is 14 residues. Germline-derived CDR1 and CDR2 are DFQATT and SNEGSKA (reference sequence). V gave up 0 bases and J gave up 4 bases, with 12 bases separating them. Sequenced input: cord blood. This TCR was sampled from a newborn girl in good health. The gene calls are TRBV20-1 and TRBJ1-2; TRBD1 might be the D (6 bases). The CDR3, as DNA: TGCAGTGCTAGAGATTCCCACAGGGTCTATGGCTACACCTTC. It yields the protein CSARDSHRVYGYTF.